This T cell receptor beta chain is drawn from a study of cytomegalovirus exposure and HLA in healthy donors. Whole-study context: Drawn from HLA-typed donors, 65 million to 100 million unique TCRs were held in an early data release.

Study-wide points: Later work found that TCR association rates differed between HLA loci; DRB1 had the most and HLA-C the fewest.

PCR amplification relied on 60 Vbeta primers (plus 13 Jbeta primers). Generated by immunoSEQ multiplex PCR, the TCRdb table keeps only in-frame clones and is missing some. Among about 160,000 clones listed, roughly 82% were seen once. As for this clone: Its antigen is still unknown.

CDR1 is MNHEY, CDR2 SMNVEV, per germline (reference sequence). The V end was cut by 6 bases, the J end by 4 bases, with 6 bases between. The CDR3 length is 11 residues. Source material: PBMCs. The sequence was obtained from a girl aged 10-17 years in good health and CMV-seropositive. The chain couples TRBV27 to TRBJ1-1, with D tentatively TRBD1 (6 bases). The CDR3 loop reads CASRTGTEAFF. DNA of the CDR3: TGTGCCAGCAGGACAGGCACTGAAGCTTTCTTT.